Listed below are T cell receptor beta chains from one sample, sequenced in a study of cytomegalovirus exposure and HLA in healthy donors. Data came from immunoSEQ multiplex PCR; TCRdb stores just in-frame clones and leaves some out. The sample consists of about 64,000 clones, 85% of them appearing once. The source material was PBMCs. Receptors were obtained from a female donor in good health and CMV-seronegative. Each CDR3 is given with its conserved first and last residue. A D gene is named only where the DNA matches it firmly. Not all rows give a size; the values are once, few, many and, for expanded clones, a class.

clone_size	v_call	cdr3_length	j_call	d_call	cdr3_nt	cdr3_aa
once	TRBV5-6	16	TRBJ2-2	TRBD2	TGTGCCAGCAGCCTTATAGCGGGGGGGCGGACCGGGGAGCTGTTTTTT	CASSLIAGGRTGELFF
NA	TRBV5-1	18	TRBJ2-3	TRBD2	TGCGCCAGCAGCTCTACGACTAGCGGGAGGGCGGTCACAGATACGCAGTATTTT	CASSSTTSGRAVTDTQYF
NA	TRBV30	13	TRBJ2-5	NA	TGTGCCTGGAGTTTTCTGTTAGAAGAGACCCAGTACTTC	CAWSFLLEETQYF
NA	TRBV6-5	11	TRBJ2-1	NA	TGTGCCAGCAGCCTGTACAATGAGCAGTTCTTC	CASSLYNEQFF
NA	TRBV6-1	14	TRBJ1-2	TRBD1	TGTGCCAGCAGGACAGGGTACCCTAACTATGGCTACACCTTC	CASRTGYPNYGYTF
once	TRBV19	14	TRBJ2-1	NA	TGTGCCAGTAGTAAATCTAGCGAAGCAACTGAGCAGTTCTTC	CASSKSSEATEQFF
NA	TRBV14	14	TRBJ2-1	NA	TGTGCCAGCAGCCAAGATAATGTTATCAATGAGCAGTTCTTC	CASSQDNVINEQFF
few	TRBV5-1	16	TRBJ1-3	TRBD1	TGCGCCAGCAGCTTGACGGGACAGGGGAATGGAAACACCATATATTTT	CASSLTGQGNGNTIYF
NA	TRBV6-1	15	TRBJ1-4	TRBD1	TGTGCCAGCCGCCAGGGACAGGGGCATGATGAAAAACTGTTTTTT	CASRQGQGHDEKLFF
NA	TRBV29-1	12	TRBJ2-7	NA	TGCAGCGTTAAATGGGGGCCCCTCGAGCAGTACTTC	CSVKWGPLEQYF
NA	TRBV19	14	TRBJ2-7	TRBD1	TGTGCCAGCAGGCCCGGGACAGGGACTTACGAGCAGTACTTC	CASRPGTGTYEQYF
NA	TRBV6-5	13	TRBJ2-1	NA	TGTGCCAGCAGTTACGGGGCGGAGAATGAGCAGTTCTTC	CASSYGAENEQFF